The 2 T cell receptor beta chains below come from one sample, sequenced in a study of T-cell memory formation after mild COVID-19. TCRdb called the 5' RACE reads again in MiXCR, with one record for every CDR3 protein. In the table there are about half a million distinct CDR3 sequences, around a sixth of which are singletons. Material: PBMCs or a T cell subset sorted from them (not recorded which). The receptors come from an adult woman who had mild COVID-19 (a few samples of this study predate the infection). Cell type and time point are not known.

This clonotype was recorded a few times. The CDR3 DNA is TGTGCCAGCAGTAGACTAGCGGGAGCGAACAATGAGCAGTTCTTC. This gives the protein CASSRLAGANNEQFF. The J gene is TRBJ2-1, the V gene TRBV6-2 or TRBV6-3, with TRBD2 matching 12 bases. This CDR3 contains 15 residues. The germline gives CDR1 MNHEY, CDR2 SVGEGT. The V segment lost 5 bases and the J segment 5 bases; nucleotides outside the gene matches: 4.

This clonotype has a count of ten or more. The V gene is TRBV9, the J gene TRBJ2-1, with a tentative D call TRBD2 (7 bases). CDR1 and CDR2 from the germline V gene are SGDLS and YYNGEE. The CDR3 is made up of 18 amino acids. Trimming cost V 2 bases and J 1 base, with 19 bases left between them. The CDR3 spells CASSVRGGSGSSYNEQFF. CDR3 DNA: TGTGCCAGCAGCGTGAGGGGGGGGTCCGGGAGTTCCTACAATGAGCAGTTCTTC.